Each of the 5 T cell receptor beta chains below was sequenced from the same sample in a study of blood T cell repertoires in COVID-19. The table came from immunoSEQ multiplex PCR; TCRdb's copy has only in-frame clones and leaves some out. The repertoire holds more than 95,000 clones, with 70% to 90% as singletons. The specimen sequenced was peripheral blood. These receptors were collected from a woman older than 75 with acute or convalescent COVID-19.

The sample holds a few counts of this clone. The chain uses TRBV3-1 (or the pseudogene TRBV3-2) and TRBJ1-1; no definite D call. The V end was cut by 1 base, the J end by 1 base, with 16 bases between. CDR1 and CDR2 from the germline V gene are LGHDT and YNNKEL (reference sequence). There are 17 residues in the CDR3. The CDR3 nucleotides are TGTGCCAGCAGCCAAGGAAGATCGGGGTTTGGGAACACTGAAGCTTTCTTT. This sequence encodes CASSQGRSGFGNTEAFF.

The rearrangement joins TRBV5-4 to TRBJ2-3, with 9 bases that match TRBD2. The CDR3 is 15 residues long. Trimming took 4 bases from V and 1 from J; bases not matched to a gene: 4. CDR1 is SGHNT and CDR2 is YYREEE in the germline V gene (reference sequence). CDR3 DNA: TGTGCCAGCAGCACAAGGACTAGCGGCACAGATACGCAGTATTTT. This sequence encodes CASSTRTSGTDTQYF.

Notes on this clone: Other DNA sequences in this specimen translate into the identical CDR3. The chain links TRBV5-4 to TRBJ1-1; D gene ambiguous. V was shortened by 4 bases and J by 0 bases, with 4 bases between the two germline ends. The germline V gene encodes CDR1 SGHNT and CDR2 YYREEE (reference sequence). The CDR3 consists of 12 residues. DNA for the CDR3: TGTGCCAGCAGCCGAGTGAACACTGAAGCTTTCTTT. Translating gives CASSRVNTEAFF.

V is TRBV15 and J is TRBJ2-5; 8 bases agree with TRBD1. This CDR3 is built from 18 residues. CDR1 and CDR2 from the germline V gene are LNHNV and YYDKDF (reference sequence). After removal of 1 base from V and 4 bases from J, the junction contained 14 bases not matched to a gene. CDR3 residues: CATSRALRSGGLRETQYF. CDR3 in DNA: TGTGCCACCAGCAGAGCACTACGGTCAGGGGGCCTTCGAGAGACCCAGTACTTC.

The CDR3 DNA reads TGTGCCAGCAGTTACTCGAGGCGGACAACTGGCACTGAAGCTTTCTTT. Its protein is CASSYSRRTTGTEAFF. V and J are TRBV6-5 and TRBJ1-1, with TRBD1 as a possible D gene (5 bases). The CDR3 totals 16 residues. From germline, CDR1 is MNHEY and CDR2 SVGAGI. The V end was cut by 0 bases, the J end by 4 bases, with 15 bases between.